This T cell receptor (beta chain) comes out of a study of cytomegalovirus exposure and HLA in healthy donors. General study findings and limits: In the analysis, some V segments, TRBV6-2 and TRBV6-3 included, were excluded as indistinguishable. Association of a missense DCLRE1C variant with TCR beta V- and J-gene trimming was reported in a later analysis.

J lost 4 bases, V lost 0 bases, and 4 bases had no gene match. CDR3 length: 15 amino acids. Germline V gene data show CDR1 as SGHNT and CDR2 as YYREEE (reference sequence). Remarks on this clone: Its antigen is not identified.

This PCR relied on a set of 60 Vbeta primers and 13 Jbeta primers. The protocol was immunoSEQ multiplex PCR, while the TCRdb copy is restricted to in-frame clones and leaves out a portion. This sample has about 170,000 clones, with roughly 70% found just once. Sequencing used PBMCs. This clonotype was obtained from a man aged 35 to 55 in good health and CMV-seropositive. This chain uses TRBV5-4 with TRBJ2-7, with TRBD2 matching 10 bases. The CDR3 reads CASSLGSGGRYEQYF. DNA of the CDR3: TGTGCCAGCAGCTTGGGTAGCGGGGGGAGGTACGAGCAGTACTTC.